This TCR beta chain was retrieved from a study of cytomegalovirus exposure and HLA in healthy donors. Study-level findings and limits: Reportedly, HLA-A and HLA-B alleles of most subjects were accurately predicted from TCR beta.

This PCR relied on a set of 60 Vbeta primers and 13 Jbeta primers. Clones were read by immunoSEQ multiplex PCR, and TCRdb kept only the in-frame ones, dropping some. The table has roughly 150,000 clones, approximately 84% seen once. In the case of this clone: The antigen remains unidentified.

This clonotype originated in a woman under 30 in good health and CMV-seronegative. The sample was PBMCs.

CDR3: CASSTQGQPYEQYF. The CDR3 DNA sequence: TGTGCCAGTAGTACCCAGGGACAGCCTTACGAGCAGTACTTC. The chain employs TRBV19 and TRBJ2-7; 7 nucleotides match TRBD1. V was pared by 4 bases and J by 4 bases, with 7 bases of the junction left unmatched. Germline CDR1 reads LNHDA; CDR2 reads SQIVND (reference sequence). The length of the CDR3 is 14 residues.